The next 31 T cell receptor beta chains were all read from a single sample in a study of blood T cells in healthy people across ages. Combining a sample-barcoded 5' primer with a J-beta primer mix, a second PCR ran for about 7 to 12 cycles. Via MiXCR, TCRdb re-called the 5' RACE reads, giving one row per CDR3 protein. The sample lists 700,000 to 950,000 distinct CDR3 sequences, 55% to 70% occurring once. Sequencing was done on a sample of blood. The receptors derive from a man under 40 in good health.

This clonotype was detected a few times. The DNA for the CDR3 is TGCAGTGCTAGAGGTCCTGCCTCCGAGCAGTACTTC. This codes for CSARGPASEQYF. This chain uses TRBV20-1 with TRBJ2-7; no definite D call. The V end lost 1 base, the J end lost 6 bases, and 10 bases lay between the germline ends. Germline CDR1 reads DFQATT; CDR2 reads SNEGSKA (reference sequence). This CDR3 region has 12 residues.

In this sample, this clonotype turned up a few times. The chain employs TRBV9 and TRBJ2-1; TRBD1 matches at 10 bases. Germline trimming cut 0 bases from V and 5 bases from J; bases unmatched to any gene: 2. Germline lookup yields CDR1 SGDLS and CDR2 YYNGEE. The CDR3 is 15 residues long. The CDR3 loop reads CASSVDGTGDNEQFF. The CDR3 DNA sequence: TGTGCCAGCAGCGTAGACGGGACAGGGGACAATGAGCAGTTCTTC.

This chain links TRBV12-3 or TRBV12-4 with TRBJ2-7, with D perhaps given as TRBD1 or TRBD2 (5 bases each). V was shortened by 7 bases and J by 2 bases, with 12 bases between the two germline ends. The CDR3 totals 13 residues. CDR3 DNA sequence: TGTGCCAGCACCTCGGGGCAACCCTACGAGCAGTACTTC. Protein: CASTSGQPYEQYF.

The CDR3: CSARDGLLGLGNTEAFF. The CDR3 region has the DNA TGCAGTGCTAGAGATGGCCTCCTAGGACTGGGGAACACTGAAGCTTTCTTT. The rearrangement joins TRBV20-1 to TRBJ1-1; D is uncertain. V was trimmed by 0 bases and J by 1 base, leaving 18 bases between them. The CDR3 sequence is 17 residues long. The germline gives CDR1 DFQATT, CDR2 SNEGSKA (reference sequence).

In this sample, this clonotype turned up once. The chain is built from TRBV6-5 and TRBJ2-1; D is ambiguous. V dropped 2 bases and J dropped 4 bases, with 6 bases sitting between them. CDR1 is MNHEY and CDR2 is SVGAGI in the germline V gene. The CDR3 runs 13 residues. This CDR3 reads CASSYGRYNEQFF. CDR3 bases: TGTGCCAGCAGTTACGGGCGTTACAATGAGCAGTTCTTC.

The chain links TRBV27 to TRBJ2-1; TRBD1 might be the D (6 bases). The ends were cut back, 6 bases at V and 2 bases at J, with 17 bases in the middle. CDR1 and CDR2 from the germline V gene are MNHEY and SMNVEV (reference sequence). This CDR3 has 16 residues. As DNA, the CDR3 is TGTGCCAGCAGCTCCCCTGGACAGACTACCTACAATGAGCAGTTCTTC. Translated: CASSSPGQTTYNEQFF.

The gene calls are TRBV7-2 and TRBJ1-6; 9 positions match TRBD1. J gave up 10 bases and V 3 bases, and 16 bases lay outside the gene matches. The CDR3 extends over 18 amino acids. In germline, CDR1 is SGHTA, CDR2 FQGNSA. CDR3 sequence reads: CASSFEGTSGTGRSPLHF. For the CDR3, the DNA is TGTGCCAGCAGCTTCGAAGGAACCTCCGGGACAGGGAGATCACCCCTCCACTTT.

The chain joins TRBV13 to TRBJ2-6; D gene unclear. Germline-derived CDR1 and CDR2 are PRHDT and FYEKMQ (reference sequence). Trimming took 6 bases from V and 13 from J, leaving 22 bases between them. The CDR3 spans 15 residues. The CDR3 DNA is TGTGCCAGCAGTCCACCTCCATCCACCTCAAGAGTCCTGACTTTC. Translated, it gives CASSPPPSTSRVLTF. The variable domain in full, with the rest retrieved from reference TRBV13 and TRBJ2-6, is AAGVIQSPRHLIKEKRETATLKCYPIPRHDTVYWYQQGPGQDPQFLISFYEKMQSDKGSIPDRFSAQQFSDYHSELNMSSLELGDSALYFCASSPPPSTSRVLTFGAGSRLTVL.

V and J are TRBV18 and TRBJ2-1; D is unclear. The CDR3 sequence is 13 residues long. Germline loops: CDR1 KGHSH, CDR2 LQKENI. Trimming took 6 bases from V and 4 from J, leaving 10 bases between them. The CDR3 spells CASSPTRYNEQFF. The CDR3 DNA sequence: TGTGCCAGCTCCCCCACACGGTACAATGAGCAGTTCTTC.

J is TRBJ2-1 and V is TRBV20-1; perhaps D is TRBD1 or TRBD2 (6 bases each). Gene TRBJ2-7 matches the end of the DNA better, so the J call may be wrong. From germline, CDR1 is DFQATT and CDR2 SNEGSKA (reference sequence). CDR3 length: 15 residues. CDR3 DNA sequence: TGCAGTGCTTTGGGGGCGGGGAGGTCCTACAATGAGCAGTACTTC. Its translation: CSALGAGRSYNEQYF.

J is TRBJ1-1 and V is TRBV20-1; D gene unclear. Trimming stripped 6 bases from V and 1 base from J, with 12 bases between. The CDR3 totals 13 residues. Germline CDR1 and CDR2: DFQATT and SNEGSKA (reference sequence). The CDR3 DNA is TGCAGTGCCAATCTACAGAGGAACACTGAAGCTTTCTTT. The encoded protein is CSANLQRNTEAFF.

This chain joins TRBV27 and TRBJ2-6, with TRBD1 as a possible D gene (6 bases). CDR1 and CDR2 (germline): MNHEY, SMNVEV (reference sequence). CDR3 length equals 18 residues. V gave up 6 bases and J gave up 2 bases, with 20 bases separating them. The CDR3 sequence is CASRPRTALSPGANVLTF. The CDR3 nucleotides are TGTGCCAGCAGGCCTAGGACAGCATTAAGCCCTGGGGCCAACGTCCTGACTTTC.

CDR3 DNA: TGTGCCAGCAGCTTCCGCGATGAGACCCAGTACTTC. Amino acids: CASSFRDETQYF. The chain carries TRBV13 and TRBJ2-5; D not resolved. The germline V gene encodes CDR1 PRHDT and CDR2 FYEKMQ (reference sequence). Trimming cost V 3 bases and J 5 bases, with 7 bases left between them. This CDR3 has 12 amino acids.

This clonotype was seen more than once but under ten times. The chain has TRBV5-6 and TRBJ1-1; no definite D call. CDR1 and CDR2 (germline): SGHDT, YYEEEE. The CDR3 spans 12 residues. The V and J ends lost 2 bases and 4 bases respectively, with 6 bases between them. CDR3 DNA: TGTGCCAGCAGCTTTTCGGGCACTGAAGCTTTCTTT. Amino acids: CASSFSGTEAFF.

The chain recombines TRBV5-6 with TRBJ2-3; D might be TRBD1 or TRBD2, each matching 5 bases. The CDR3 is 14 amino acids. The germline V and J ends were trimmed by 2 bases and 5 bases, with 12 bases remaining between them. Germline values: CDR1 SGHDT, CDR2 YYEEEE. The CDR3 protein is CASSFPRGGDTQYF. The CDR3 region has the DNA TGTGCCAGCAGCTTCCCGAGGGGCGGAGATACGCAGTATTTT.

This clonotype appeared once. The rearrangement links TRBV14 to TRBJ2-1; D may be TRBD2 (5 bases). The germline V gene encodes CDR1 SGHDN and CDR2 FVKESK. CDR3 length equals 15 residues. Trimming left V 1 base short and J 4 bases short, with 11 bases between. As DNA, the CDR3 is TGTGCCAGCAGCCAAGGGGATACGGGATACAATGAGCAGTTCTTC. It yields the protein CASSQGDTGYNEQFF. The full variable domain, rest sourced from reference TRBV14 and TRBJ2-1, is EAGVTQFPSHSVIEKGQTVTLRCDPISGHDNLYWYRRVMGKEIKFLLHFVKESKQDESGMPNNRFLAERTGGTYSTLKVQPAELEDSGVYFCASSQGDTGYNEQFFGPGTRLTVL.

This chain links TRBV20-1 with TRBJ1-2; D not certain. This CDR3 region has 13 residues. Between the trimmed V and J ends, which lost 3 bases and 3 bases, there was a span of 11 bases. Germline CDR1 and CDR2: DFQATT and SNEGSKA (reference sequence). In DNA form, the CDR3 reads TGCAGTGCTAGTTCCACTTCTGACTATGGCTACACCTTC. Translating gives CSASSTSDYGYTF.

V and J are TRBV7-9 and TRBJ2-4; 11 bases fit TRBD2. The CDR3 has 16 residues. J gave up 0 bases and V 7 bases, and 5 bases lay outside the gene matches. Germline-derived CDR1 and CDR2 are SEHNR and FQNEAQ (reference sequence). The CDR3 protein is CASIPLAGVAKNIQYF. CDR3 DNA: TGTGCCAGCATCCCACTAGCGGGAGTAGCCAAAAACATTCAGTACTTC.

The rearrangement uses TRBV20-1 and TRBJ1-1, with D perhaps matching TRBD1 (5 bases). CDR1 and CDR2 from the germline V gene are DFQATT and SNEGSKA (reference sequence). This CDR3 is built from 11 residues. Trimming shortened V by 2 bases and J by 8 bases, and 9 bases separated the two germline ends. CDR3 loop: CSARNRGEAFF. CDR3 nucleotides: TGCAGTGCTAGAAATAGGGGAGAAGCTTTCTTT.

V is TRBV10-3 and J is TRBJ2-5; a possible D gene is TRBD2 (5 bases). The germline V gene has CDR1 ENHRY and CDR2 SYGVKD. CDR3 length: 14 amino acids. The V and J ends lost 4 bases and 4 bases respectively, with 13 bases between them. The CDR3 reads CAISGGIEGETQYF. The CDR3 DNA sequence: TGTGCCATCAGTGGAGGGATCGAGGGAGAGACCCAGTACTTC.

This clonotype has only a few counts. The DNA for the CDR3 is TGTGCCAGCCAGGGGGCGATGGAGACCCAGTACTTC. This gives the protein CASQGAMETQYF. The V gene is TRBV7-9, the J gene TRBJ2-5; TRBD1 matches 8 bases. J gave up 5 bases and V 8 bases, and 4 bases lay outside the gene matches. Per germline, CDR1 SEHNR and CDR2 FQNEAQ (reference sequence). The CDR3 is 12 amino acids.

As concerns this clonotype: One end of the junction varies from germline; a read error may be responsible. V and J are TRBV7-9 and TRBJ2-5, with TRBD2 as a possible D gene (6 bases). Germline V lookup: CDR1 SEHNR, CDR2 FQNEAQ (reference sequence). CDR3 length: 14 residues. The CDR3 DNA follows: TGTGCCAGCAGCGTAGCGGCAGGGCACGAGACCCAGTACTTC. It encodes CASSVAAGHETQYF.

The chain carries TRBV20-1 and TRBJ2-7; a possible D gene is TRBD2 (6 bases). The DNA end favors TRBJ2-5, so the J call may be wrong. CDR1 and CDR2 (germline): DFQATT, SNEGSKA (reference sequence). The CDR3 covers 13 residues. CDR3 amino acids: CSAELTGEETQYF. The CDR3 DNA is TGCAGTGCAGAGCTGACGGGGGAAGAGACCCAGTACTTC.

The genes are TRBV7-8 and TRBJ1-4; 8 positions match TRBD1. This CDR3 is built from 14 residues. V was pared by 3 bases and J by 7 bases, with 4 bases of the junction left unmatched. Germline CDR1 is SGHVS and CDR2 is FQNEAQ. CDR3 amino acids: CASSFKQGGEKLFF. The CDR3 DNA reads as TGTGCCAGCAGCTTTAAACAGGGGGGTGAAAAACTGTTTTTT.

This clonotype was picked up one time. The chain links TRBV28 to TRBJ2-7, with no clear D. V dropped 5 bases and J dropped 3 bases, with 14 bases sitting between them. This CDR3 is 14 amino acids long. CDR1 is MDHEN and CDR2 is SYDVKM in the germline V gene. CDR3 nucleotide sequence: TGTGCCAGCAGTGCCGACCTACCGCTCTACGAGCAGTACTTC. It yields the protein CASSADLPLYEQYF.

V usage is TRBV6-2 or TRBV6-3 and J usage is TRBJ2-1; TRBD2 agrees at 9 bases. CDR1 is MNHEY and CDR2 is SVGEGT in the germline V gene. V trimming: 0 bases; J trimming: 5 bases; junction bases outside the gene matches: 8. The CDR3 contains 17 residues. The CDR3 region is CASSYSVASGIHNEQFF. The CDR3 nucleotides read TGTGCCAGCAGTTACTCGGTCGCTAGCGGGATTCACAATGAGCAGTTCTTC.

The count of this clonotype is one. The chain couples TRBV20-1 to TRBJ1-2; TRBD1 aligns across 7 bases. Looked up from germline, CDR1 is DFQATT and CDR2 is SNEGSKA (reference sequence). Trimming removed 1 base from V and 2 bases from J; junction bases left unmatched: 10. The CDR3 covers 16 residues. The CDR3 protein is CSARVFLPGQNYGYTF. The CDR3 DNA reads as TGCAGTGCTAGAGTCTTCCTCCCGGGACAGAACTATGGCTACACCTTC.

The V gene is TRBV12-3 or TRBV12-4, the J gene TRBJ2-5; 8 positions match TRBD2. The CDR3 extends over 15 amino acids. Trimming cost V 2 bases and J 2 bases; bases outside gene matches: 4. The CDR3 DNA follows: TGTGCCAGCAGTTTATTCGGGGGGGAACAAGAGACCCAGTACTTC. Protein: CASSLFGGEQETQYF.

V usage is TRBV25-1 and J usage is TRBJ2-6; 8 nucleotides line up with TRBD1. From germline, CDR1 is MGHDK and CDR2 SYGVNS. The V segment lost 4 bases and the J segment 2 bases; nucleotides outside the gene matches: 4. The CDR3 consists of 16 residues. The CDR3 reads CASSVDRGPGANVLTF. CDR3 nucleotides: TGTGCCAGCAGTGTCGACAGGGGACCTGGGGCCAACGTCCTGACTTTC.

In nucleotides, the CDR3 is TGTGCCAGCAGCTTCTCCACCGGGACAGGGATATACAATGAGCAGTTCTTC. Protein: CASSFSTGTGIYNEQFF. The chain is built from TRBV13 and TRBJ2-1; 9 positions match TRBD1. From germline, CDR1 is PRHDT and CDR2 FYEKMQ (reference sequence). Losses at the gene ends were 3 bases for V and 4 bases for J; bases not matched to a gene: 10. The CDR3 loop spans 17 amino acids.

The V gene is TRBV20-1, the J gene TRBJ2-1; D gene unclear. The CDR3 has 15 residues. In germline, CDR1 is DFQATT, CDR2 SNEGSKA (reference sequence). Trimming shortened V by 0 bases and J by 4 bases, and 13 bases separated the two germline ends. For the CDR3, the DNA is TGCAGTGCTAGAGAAGGCGAGATCGTGTACAATGAGCAGTTCTTC. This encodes CSAREGEIVYNEQFF.